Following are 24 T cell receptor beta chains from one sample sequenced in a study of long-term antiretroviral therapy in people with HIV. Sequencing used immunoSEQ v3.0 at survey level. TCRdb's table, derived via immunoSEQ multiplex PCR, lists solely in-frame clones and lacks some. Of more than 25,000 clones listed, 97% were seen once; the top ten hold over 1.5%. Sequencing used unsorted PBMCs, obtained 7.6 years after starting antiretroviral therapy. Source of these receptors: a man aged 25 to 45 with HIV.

In DNA, the CDR3 is TGTGCCAGCAGCGTAGCCCCAATAGGGCCTAACACTGAAGCTTTCTTT. It yields the protein CASSVAPIGPNTEAFF. The gene calls are TRBV9 and TRBJ1-1; D is unclear. This CDR3 spans 16 amino acids. Trimming shortened V by 0 bases and J by 2 bases, and 14 bases separated the two germline ends. Germline V gene sequence: CDR1 SGDLS, CDR2 YYNGEE.

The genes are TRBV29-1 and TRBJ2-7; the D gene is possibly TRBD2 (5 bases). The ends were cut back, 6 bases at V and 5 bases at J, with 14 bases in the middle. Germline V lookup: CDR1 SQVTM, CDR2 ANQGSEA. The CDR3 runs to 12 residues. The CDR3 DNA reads TGCAGCGTCAAGTCGGACTGGAACGAGCAGTACTTC. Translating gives CSVKSDWNEQYF.

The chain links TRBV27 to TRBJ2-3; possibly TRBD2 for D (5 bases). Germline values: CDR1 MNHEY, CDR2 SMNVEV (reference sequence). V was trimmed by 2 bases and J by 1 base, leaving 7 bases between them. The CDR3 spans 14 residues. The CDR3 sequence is CASSLTAGTDTQYF. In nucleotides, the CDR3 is TGTGCCAGCAGTTTAACAGCGGGCACAGATACGCAGTATTTT.

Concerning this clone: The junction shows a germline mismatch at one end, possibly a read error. The CDR3 DNA sequence: TGCGCTACTGGTAGCGACGACATGAACACCGGGGAGCTGTTTTTT. This codes for CATGSDDMNTGELFF. This chain links TRBV28 with TRBJ2-2, with a tentative D call TRBD2 (5 bases). CDR1 is MDHEN and CDR2 is SYDVKM in the germline V gene. This CDR3 has 15 residues.

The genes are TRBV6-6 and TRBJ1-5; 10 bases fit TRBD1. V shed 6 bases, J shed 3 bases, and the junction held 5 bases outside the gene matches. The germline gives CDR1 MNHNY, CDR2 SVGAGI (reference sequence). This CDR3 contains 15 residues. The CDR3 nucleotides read TGTGCCAGCAGCCTGGACAGGGGGGCCAATCAGCCCCAGCATTTT. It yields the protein CASSLDRGANQPQHF.

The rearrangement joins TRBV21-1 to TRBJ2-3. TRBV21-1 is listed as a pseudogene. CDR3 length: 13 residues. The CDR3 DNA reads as TGTGCCAACGTCGCAGAGATCACAGATACGCAGTATTTT. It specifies CANVAEITDTQYF.

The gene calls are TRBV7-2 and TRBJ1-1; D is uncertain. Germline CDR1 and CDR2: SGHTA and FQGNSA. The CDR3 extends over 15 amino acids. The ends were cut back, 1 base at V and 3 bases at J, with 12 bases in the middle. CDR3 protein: CASSLDVRRDTEAFF. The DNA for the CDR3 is TGTGCCAGCAGCTTAGACGTCAGGAGAGACACTGAAGCTTTCTTT.

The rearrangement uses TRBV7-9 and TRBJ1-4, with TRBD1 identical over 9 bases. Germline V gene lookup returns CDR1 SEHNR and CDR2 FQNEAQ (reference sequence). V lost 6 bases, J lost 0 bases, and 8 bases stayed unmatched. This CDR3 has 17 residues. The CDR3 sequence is CASSKRGQGATNEKLFF. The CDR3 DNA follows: TGTGCCAGCAGTAAGAGGGGACAGGGAGCAACTAATGAAAAACTGTTTTTT.

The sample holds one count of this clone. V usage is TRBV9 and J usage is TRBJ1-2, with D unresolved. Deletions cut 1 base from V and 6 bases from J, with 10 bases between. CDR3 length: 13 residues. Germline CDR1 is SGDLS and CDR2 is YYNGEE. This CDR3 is CASSVFGNDGYTF. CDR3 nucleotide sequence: TGTGCCAGCAGCGTATTTGGCAATGATGGCTACACCTTC. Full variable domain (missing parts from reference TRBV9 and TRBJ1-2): DSGVTQTPKHLITATGQRVTLRCSPRSGDLSVYWYQQSLDQGLQFLIQYYNGEERAKGNILERFSAQQFPDLHSELNLSSLELGDSALYFCASSVFGNDGYTFGSGTRLTVV.

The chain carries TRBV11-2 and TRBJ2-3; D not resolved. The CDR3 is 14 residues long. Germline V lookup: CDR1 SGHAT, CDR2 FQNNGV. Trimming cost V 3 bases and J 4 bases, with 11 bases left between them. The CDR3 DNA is TGTGCCAGCAGCTTGGGCTCCAGCTCAGATACGCAGTATTTT. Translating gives CASSLGSSSDTQYF. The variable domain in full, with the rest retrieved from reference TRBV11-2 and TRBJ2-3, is EAGVAQSPRYKIIEKRQSVAFWCNPISGHATLYWYQQILGQGPKLLIQFQNNGVVDDSQLPKDRFSAERLKGVDSTLKIQPAKLEDSAVYLCASSLGSSSDTQYFGPGTRLTVL.

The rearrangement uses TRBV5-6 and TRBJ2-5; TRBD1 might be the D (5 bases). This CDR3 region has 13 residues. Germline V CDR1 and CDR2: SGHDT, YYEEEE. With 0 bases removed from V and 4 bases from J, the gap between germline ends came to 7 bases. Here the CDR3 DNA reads TGTGCCAGCAGCTTGGGGGGCCGAGAGACCCAGTACTTC. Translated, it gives CASSLGGRETQYF.

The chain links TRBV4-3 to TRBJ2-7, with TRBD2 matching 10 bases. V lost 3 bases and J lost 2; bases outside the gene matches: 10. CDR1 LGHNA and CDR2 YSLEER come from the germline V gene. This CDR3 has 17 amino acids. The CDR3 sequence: CASSQDRAGTSAYEQYF. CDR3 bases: TGCGCCAGCAGCCAGGATCGTGCCGGGACTAGCGCCTACGAGCAGTACTTC.

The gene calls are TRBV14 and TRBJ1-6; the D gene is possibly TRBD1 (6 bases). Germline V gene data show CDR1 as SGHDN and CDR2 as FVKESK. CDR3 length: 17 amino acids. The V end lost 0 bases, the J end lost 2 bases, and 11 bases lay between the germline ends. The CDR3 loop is CASSQEAGGAYNSPLHF. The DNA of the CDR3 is TGTGCCAGCAGCCAAGAAGCCGGGGGCGCCTATAATTCACCCCTCCACTTT.

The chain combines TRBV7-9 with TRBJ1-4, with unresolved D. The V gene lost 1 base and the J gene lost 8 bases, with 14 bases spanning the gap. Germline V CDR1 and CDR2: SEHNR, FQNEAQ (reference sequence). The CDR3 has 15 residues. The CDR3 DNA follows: TGTGCCAGCAGCTTAGAGGGCAGATTACAGGAAAAACTGTTTTTT. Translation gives CASSLEGRLQEKLFF.

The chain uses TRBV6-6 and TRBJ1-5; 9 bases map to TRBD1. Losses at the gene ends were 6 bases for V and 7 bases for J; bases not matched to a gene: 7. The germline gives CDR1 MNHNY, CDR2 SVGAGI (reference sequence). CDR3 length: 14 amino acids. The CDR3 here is CASSPRQGGQPQHF. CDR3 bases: TGTGCCAGCAGCCCCAGACAGGGGGGCCAGCCCCAGCATTTT.

The CDR3 loop is CASSLAGLANWQYF. The CDR3 DNA is TGCGCCAGCAGCTTGGCGGGACTAGCTAATTGGCAGTACTTC. The chain uses TRBV5-1 and TRBJ2-7; 9 positions match TRBD2. Losses at the gene ends were 0 bases for V and 9 bases for J; bases not matched to a gene: 7. Germline assignment: CDR1 SGHRS and CDR2 YFSETQ. There are 14 residues in the CDR3.

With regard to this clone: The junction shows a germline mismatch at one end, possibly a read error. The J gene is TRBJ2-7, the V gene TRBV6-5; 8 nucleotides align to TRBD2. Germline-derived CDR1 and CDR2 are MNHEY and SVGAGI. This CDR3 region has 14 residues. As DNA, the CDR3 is TGTGCCATCAGTGACTCAGCGGGAGTCTACGAGCAGTACTTC. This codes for CAISDSAGVYEQYF.

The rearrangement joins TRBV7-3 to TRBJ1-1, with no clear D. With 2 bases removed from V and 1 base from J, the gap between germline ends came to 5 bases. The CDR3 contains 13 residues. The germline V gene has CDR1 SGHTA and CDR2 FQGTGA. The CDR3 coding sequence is TGTGCCAGCAGCTTAGGGAGGAACACTGAAGCTTTCTTT. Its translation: CASSLGRNTEAFF.

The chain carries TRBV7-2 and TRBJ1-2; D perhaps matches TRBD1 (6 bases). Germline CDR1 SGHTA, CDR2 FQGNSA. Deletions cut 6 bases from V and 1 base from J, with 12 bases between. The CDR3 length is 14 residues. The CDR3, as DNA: TGTGCCAGCAGGTCAGGGGTTAGTAACTATGGCTACACCTTC. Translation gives CASRSGVSNYGYTF.

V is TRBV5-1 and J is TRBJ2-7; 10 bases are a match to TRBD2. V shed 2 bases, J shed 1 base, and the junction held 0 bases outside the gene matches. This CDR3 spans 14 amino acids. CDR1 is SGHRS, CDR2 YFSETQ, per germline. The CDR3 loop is CASSFSGGSYEQYF. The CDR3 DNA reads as TGCGCCAGCAGCTTTAGCGGGGGGTCCTACGAGCAGTACTTC.

The CDR3: CASSPNVVGSDEQYF. DNA for the CDR3: TGCGCCAGCAGCCCAAACGTGGTGGGGTCCGACGAGCAGTACTTC. The V call is TRBV5-1, the J call TRBJ2-7; the D is unclear. The CDR3 is 15 residues long. V was pared by 4 bases and J by 5 bases, with 19 bases between. Germline CDR1 and CDR2: SGHRS and YFSETQ.

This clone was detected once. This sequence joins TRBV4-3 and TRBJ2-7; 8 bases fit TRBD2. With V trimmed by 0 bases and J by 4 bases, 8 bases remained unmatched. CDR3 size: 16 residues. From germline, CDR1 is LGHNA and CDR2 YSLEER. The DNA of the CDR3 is TGCGCCAGCAGCCAAGATTTCAGCGGGAGCATTTACGAGCAGTACTTC. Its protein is CASSQDFSGSIYEQYF.

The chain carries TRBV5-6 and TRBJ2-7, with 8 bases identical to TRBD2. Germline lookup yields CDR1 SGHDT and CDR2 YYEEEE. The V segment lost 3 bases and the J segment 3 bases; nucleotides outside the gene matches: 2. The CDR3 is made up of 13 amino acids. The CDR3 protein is CASSSGTSYEQYF. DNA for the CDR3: TGTGCCAGCAGCTCGGGGACTAGCTACGAGCAGTACTTC.

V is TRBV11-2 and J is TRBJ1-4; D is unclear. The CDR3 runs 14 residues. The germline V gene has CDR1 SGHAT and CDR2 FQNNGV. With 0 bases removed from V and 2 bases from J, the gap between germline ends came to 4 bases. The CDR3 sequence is CASSLEITNEKLFF. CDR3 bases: TGTGCCAGCAGCTTAGAGATTACTAATGAAAAACTGTTTTTT.